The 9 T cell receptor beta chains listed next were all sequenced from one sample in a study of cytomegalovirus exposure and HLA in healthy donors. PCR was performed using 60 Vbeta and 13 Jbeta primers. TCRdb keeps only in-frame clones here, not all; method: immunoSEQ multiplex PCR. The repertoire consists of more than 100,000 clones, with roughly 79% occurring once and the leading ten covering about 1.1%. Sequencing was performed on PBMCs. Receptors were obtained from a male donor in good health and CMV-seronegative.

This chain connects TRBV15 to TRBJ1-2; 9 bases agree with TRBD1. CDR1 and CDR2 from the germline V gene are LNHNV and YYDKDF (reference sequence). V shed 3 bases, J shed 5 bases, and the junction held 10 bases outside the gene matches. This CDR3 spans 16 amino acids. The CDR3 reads CATSSIHSGTGYGYTF. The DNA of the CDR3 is TGTGCCACCAGCAGCATCCACTCCGGGACAGGGTATGGCTACACCTTC.

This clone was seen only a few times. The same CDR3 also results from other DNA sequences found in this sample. The CDR3 DNA reads TGTGCCAGTGGTGGGACTGGAGAGACCCAGTACTTC. Amino acids: CASGGTGETQYF. The V and J genes are TRBV2 and TRBJ2-5; TRBD2 might be the D (6 bases). The germline V and J ends were trimmed by 9 bases and 4 bases, with 12 bases remaining between them. This CDR3 is built from 12 residues. Germline V gene data show CDR1 as SNHLY and CDR2 as FYNNEI.

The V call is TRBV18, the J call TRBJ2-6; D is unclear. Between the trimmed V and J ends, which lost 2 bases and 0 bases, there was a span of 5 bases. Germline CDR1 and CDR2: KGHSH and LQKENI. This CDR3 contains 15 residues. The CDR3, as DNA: TGTGCCAGCTCACCAGAGAGCTCTGGGGCCAACGTCCTGACTTTC. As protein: CASSPESSGANVLTF.

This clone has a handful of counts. The CDR3, as DNA: TGCGCCAGCAGCTTGGCTAGCGGGGGGCACTACAATGAGCAGTTCTTC. This codes for CASSLASGGHYNEQFF. This chain links TRBV5-1 with TRBJ2-1; 11 nucleotides line up with TRBD2. CDR3 size: 16 residues. The germline V gene has CDR1 SGHRS and CDR2 YFSETQ. After removal of 0 bases from V and 3 bases from J, the junction contained 2 bases not matched to a gene.

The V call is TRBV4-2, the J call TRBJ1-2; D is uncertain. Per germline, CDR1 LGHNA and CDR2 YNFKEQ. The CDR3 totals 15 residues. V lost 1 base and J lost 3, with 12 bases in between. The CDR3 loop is CASSQGAGVDYGYTF. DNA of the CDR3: TGTGCCAGCAGCCAAGGGGCCGGGGTGGACTATGGCTACACCTTC.

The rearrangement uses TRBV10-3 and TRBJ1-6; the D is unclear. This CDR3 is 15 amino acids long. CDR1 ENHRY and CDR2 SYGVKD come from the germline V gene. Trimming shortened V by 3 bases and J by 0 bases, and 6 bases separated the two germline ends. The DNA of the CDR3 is TGTGCCATCAGTGAACGGAGCTCCTATAATTCACCCCTCCACTTT. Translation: CAISERSSYNSPLHF.

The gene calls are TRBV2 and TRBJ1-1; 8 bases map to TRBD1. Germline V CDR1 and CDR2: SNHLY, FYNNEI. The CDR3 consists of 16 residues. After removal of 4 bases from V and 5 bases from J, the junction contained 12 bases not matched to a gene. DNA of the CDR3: TGTGCCAGCAGTGGGGAGACTCAGGGGGCGAGAACTGAAGCTTTCTTT. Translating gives CASSGETQGARTEAFF. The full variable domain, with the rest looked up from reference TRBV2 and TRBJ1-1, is EPEVTQTPSHQVTQMGQEVILRCVPISNHLYFYWYRQILGQKVEFLVSFYNNEISEKSEIFDDQFSVERPDGSNFTLKIRSTKLEDSAMYFCASSGETQGARTEAFFGQGTRLTVV.

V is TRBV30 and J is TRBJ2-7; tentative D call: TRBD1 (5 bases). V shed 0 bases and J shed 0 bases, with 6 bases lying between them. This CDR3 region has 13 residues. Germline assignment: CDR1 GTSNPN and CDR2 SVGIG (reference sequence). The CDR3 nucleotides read TGTGCCTGGAGTGTTCAGGGCTCCTACGAGCAGTACTTC. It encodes CAWSVQGSYEQYF.

CDR3 region: CAWSPNAGSTDTQYF. CDR3 coding DNA: TGTGCCTGGAGCCCCAACGCGGGTAGCACAGATACGCAGTATTTT. The rearrangement links TRBV30 to TRBJ2-3; D is possibly TRBD2 (5 bases). Trimming removed 3 bases at V and 0 bases at J, with 13 bases between. Germline-derived CDR1 and CDR2 are GTSNPN and SVGIG (reference sequence). The CDR3 is 15 residues long. The full variable domain, completed using reference TRBV30 and TRBJ2-3, is SQTIHQWPATLVQPVGSPLSLECTVEGTSNPNLYWYRQAAGRGLQLLFYSVGIGQISSEVPQNLSASRPQDRQFILSSKKLLLSDSGFYLCAWSPNAGSTDTQYFGPGTRLTVL.